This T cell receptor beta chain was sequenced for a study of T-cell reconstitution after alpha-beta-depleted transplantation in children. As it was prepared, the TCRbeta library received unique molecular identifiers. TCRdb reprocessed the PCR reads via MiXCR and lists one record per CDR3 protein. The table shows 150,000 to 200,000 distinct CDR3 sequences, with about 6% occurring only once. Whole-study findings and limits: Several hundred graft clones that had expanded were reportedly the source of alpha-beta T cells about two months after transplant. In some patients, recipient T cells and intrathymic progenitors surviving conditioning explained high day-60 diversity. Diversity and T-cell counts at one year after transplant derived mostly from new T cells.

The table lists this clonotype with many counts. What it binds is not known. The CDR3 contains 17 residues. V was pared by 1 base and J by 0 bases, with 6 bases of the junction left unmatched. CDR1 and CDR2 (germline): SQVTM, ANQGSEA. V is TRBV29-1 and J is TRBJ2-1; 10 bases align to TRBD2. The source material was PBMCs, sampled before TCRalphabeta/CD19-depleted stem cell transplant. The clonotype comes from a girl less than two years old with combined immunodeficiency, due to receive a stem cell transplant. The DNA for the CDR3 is TGCAGCGTTGAAGGACTAGCGGGTCTGAGCTCCTACAATGAGCAGTTCTTC. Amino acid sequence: CSVEGLAGLSSYNEQFF.